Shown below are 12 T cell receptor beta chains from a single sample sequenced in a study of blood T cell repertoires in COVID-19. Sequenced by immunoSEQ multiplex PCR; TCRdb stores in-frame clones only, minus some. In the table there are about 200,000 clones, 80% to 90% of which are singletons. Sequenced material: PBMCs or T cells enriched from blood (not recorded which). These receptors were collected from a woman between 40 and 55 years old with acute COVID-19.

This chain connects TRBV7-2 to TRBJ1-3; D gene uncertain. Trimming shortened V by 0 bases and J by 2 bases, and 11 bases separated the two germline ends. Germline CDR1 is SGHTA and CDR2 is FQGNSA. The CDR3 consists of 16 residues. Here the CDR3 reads CASSLATQIAGNTIYF. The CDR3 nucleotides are TGTGCCAGCAGCTTAGCTACTCAAATTGCTGGAAACACCATATATTTT.

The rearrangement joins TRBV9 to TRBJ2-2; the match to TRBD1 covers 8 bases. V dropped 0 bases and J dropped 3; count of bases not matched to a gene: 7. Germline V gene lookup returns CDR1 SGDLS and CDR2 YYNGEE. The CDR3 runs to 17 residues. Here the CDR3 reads CASSVVPDRADTGELFF. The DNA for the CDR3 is TGTGCCAGCAGCGTAGTCCCGGACAGGGCCGACACCGGGGAGCTGTTTTTT.

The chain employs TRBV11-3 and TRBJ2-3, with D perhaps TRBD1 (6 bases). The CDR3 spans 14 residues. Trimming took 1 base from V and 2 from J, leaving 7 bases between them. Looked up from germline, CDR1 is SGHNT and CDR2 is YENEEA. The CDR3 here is CASSLGTATDTQYF. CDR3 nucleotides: TGTGCCAGCAGCTTAGGGACAGCCACAGATACGCAGTATTTT.

The CDR3 DNA reads as TGCAGCGTTGAAGTACAGGGGACAGCCCCGAGGGAGCAGTTCTTC. Translating it yields CSVEVQGTAPREQFF. V gene TRBV29-1 combines with J gene TRBJ2-1, with 7 nucleotides matching TRBD1. CDR3 length equals 15 residues. The V gene end was trimmed by 1 base and the J gene end by 10 bases; junction bases not matched to a gene: 13. In germline, CDR1 is SQVTM, CDR2 ANQGSEA.

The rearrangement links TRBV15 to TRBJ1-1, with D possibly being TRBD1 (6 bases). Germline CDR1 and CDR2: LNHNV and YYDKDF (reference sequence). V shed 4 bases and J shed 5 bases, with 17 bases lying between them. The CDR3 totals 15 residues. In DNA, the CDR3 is TGTGCCACCAGCATCTACAGGGATGTGGGGACTGAAGCTTTCTTT. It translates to CATSIYRDVGTEAFF.

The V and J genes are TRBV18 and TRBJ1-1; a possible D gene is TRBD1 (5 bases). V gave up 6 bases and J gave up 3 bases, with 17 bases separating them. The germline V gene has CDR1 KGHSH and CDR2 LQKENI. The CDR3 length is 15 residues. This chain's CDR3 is CASSPGYTRDTEAFF. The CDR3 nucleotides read TGTGCCAGCTCTCCAGGGTACACCCGGGACACTGAAGCTTTCTTT.

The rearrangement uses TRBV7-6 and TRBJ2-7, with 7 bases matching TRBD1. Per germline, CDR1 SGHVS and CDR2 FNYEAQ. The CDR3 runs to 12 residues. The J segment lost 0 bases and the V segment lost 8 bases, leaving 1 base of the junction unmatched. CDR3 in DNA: TGTGCCAGCGGACAGGCCTCCTACGAGCAGTACTTC. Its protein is CASGQASYEQYF.

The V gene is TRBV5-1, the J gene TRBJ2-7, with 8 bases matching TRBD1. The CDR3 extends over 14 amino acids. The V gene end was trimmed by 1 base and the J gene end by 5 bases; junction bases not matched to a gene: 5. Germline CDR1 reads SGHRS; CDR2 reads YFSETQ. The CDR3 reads CASSLRQGAHEQYF. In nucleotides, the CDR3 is TGCGCCAGCAGCTTGAGGCAGGGGGCCCACGAGCAGTACTTC.

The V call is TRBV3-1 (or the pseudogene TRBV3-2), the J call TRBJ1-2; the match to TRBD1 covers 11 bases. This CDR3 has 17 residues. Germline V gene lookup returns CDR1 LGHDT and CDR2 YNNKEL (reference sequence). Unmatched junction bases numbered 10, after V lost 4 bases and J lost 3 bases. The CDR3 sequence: CASSPTSGQGGYYGYTF. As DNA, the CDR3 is TGTGCCAGCAGCCCGACCTCGGGACAGGGGGGGTACTATGGCTACACCTTC.

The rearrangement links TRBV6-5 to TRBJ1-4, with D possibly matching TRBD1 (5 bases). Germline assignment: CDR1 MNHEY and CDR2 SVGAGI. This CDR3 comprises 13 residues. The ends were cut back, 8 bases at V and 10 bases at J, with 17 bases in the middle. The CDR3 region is CASFEQKRGKLFF. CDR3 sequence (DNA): TGTGCCAGCTTCGAGCAAAAAAGGGGAAAACTGTTTTTT.

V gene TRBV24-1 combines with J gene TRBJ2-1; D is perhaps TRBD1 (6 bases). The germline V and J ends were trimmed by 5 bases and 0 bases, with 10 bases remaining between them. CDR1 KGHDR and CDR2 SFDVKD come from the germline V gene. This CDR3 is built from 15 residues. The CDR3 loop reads CATSGGPDSYNEQFF. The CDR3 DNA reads TGTGCCACCAGTGGGGGGCCGGACTCCTACAATGAGCAGTTCTTC.

The CDR3 region is CANSTGQNTEAFF. CDR3 coding DNA: TGTGCCAACTCTACGGGACAGAACACTGAAGCTTTCTTT. The chain joins TRBV2 to TRBJ1-1; a weak D match, TRBD1 (6 bases). This CDR3 contains 13 residues. Germline CDR1 and CDR2: SNHLY and FYNNEI. V was cut by 10 bases and J by 1 base, with 13 bases left in between.